In this sample, the clone carrying this T cell receptor beta chain turned up many times. The antigen remains unidentified. This specimen belongs to a study of T cell repertoires in cytomegalovirus infection. The overall study: Signatures in public TCR beta sequences pointed to both CMV infection and matching HLA type.

Overall study results and limits: Ex vivo, HLA-C-restricted CMV-specific TCR beta clonotypes prevailed over the rest of the response. CMV carriers having the relevant HLA were flagged by cumulative public TCR beta family frequency.

There are 16 residues in the CDR3. Trimming shortened V by 1 base and J by 10 bases, and 17 bases separated the two germline ends. Germline values: CDR1 SGHAT, CDR2 FQNNGV. TCRdb independently ran MiXCR on the reads; one entry per CDR3 protein. Of around 260,000 distinct CDR3 sequences in the sample, roughly 24% were seen once. This rearrangement joins TRBV11-2 to TRBJ1-6; D may be TRBD1 (5 bases). The receptor's source is a human donor in good health (CMV status not recorded). Some clones in this sample may be carry-over from other donors' samples. Sequencing was carried out using PBMCs. The CDR3: CASSLVPGGVGSPLHF. CDR3 nucleotide sequence: TGTGCCAGCAGCTTAGTTCCTGGAGGGGTTGGGTCACCCCTCCACTTT.